Following are 10 T cell receptor beta chains from one sample sequenced in a study of cytomegalovirus exposure and HLA in healthy donors. Primers for the PCR totalled 60 Vbeta and 13 Jbeta. The protocol was immunoSEQ multiplex PCR, while the TCRdb copy is restricted to in-frame clones and leaves out a portion. The top ten clones hold roughly 0.69% of a sample with 150,000 to 200,000 clones, roughly 80% of them seen once. Sequenced input: PBMCs. The receptors here all came from a woman aged 18-29 years in good health and CMV-seronegative.

The chain combines TRBV5-8 with TRBJ1-5, with D uncertain. This CDR3 has 14 amino acids. Between the trimmed V and J ends, which lost 2 bases and 8 bases, there was a span of 14 bases. Germline V gives CDR1 SGHTS, CDR2 YDEGEE. The DNA for the CDR3 is TGTGCCAGCAGCTTCCCGGGAGCATTGAAGCCCCAGCATTTT. Translated: CASSFPGALKPQHF.

The chain joins TRBV10-3 to TRBJ2-2; TRBD2 might be the D (5 bases). The CDR3 runs 14 residues. The germline gives CDR1 ENHRY, CDR2 SYGVKD. V lost 7 bases and J 3 bases, leaving 12 bases between the germline ends. The CDR3 bases are TGTGCCATCAAGCTAGCCCTGGACACCGGGGAGCTGTTTTTT. Translated: CAIKLALDTGELFF.

The chain is built from TRBV10-1 and TRBJ2-5; weak D call: TRBD2 (6 bases). The V gene lost 2 bases and the J gene lost 3 bases, with 31 bases spanning the gap. The germline V gene has CDR1 WNHNN and CDR2 SYGVQD (reference sequence). The CDR3 spans 21 residues. The CDR3 reads CASSENPRGVAVSSGEETQYF. As DNA, the CDR3 is TGCGCCAGCAGTGAGAATCCCCGAGGTGTAGCGGTGAGCTCCGGCGAAGAGACCCAGTACTTC.

This clone was recorded once. The chain carries TRBV5-1 and TRBJ1-5; D unresolved. Germline V gives CDR1 SGHRS, CDR2 YFSETQ. Trimming stripped 0 bases from V and 2 bases from J, with 6 bases between. The CDR3 contains 14 residues. CDR3 nucleotides: TGCGCCAGCAGCTTGGATCCCGGCAATCAGCCCCAGCATTTT. As protein: CASSLDPGNQPQHF. Based on the CDR3 plus reference TRBV5-1 and TRBJ1-5, the full variable domain is KAGVTQTPRYLIKTRGQQVTLSCSPISGHRSVSWYQQTPGQGLQFLFEYFSETQRNKGNFPGRFSGRQFSNSRSEMNVSTLELGDSALYLCASSLDPGNQPQHFGDGTRLSIL.

V is TRBV14 and J is TRBJ2-3, with 7 nucleotides matching TRBD1. The germline V gene has CDR1 SGHDN and CDR2 FVKESK. Trimming took 3 bases from V and 0 from J; bases not matched to a gene: 3. CDR3 size: 15 residues. Here the CDR3 DNA reads TGTGCCAGCAGCCACGGGACAGTTAGCACAGATACGCAGTATTTT. Translating it yields CASSHGTVSTDTQYF.

V usage is TRBV11-2 and J usage is TRBJ2-3, with 14 bases identical to TRBD2. This CDR3 has 16 amino acids. CDR1 is SGHAT, CDR2 FQNNGV, per germline. Trimming removed 5 bases from V and 6 bases from J; junction bases left unmatched: 7. The CDR3 reads CASSPTSGRASDTQYF. In nucleotides, the CDR3 is TGTGCCAGCAGCCCGACTAGCGGGAGGGCCTCGGATACGCAGTATTTT.

J is TRBJ2-7 and V is TRBV6-1, with D hard to call. V gave up 7 bases and J gave up 3 bases, with 13 bases separating them. Germline CDR1 MNHNS, CDR2 SASEGT. This CDR3 has 13 residues. As DNA, the CDR3 is TGTGCCAGCACTATATGGAGCGACTACGAGCAGTACTTC. It yields the protein CASTIWSDYEQYF.

The V call is TRBV6-5, the J call TRBJ2-7; D remains unclear. CDR3 length: 14 residues. V lost 0 bases to trimming and J lost 0 bases, with 6 bases between them. Germline loops: CDR1 MNHEY, CDR2 SVGAGI. CDR3: CASSYSPLSYEQYF. CDR3 in DNA: TGTGCCAGCAGTTACTCCCCACTCTCCTACGAGCAGTACTTC.

The chain joins TRBV5-4 to TRBJ2-2; 7 bases are a match to TRBD2. The CDR3 contains 14 residues. Per the germline V gene, CDR1 is SGHNT and CDR2 is YYREEE (reference sequence). V gave up 2 bases and J gave up 6 bases; unmatched junction bases: 4. The CDR3 DNA follows: TGTGCCAGCAGCTTACTACGGGAGGCCGGGGAGCTGTTTTTT. Its protein product is CASSLLREAGELFF.

The rearrangement uses TRBV5-5 and TRBJ2-7; D possibly corresponds to TRBD1 (6 bases). Trimming took off 5 bases at V and 8 bases at J, with 11 bases between the two ends. Germline V lookup: CDR1 SGHKS, CDR2 YYEKEE (reference sequence). The CDR3 has 11 amino acids. The CDR3 sequence is CASRNRDQQYF. Here the CDR3 DNA reads TGTGCCAGCAGGAACAGGGATCAGCAGTACTTC.